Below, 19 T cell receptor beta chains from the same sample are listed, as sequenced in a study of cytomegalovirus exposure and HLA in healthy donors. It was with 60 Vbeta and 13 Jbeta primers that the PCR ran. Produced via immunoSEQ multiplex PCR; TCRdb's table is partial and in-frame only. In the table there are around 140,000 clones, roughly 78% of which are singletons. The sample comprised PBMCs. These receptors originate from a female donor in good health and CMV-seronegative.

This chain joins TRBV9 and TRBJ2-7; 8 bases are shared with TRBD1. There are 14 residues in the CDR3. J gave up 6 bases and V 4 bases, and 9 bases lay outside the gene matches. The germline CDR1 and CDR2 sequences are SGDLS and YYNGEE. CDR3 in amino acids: CASSFAGGSGEQYF. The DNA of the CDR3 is TGTGCCAGCAGCTTCGCAGGGGGCAGTGGCGAGCAGTACTTC.

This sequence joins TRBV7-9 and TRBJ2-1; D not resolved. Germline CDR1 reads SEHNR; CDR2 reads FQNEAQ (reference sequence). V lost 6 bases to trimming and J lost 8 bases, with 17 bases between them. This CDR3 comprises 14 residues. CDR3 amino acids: CASSQRRRNDEQFF. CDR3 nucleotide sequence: TGTGCCAGCAGTCAACGACGCAGGAATGATGAGCAGTTCTTC. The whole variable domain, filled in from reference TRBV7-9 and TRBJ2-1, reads DTGVSQNPRHKITKRGQNVTFRCDPISEHNRLYWYRQTLGQGPEFLTYFQNEAQLEKSRLLSDRFSAERPKGSFSTLEIQRTEQGDSAMYLCASSQRRRNDEQFFGPGTRLTVL.

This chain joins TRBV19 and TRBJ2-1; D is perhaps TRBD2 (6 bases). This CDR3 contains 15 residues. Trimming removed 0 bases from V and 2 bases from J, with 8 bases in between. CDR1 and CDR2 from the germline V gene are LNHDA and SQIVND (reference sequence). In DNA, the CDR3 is TGTGCCAGTAGTATAGATCCGGGGGCCTACAATGAGCAGTTCTTC. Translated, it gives CASSIDPGAYNEQFF.

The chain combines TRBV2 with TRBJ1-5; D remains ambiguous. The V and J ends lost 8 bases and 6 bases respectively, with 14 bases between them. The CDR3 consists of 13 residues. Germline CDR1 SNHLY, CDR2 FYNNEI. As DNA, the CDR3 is TGTGCCAGCGGGCGGGGAGGTGGTCAGCCCCAGCATTTT. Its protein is CASGRGGGQPQHF.

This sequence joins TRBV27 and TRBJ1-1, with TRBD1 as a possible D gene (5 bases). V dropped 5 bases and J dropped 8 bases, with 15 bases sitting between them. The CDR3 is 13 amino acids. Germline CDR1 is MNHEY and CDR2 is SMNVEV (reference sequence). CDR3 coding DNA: TGTGCCAGCAGTCGGGGGGGGAGACGCGAAGCTTTCTTT. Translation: CASSRGGRREAFF.

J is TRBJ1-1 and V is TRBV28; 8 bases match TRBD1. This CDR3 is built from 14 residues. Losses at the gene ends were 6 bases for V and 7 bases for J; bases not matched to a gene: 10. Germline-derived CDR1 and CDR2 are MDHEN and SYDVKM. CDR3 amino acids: CASSPWGQAIEAFF. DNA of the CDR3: TGTGCCAGCAGCCCCTGGGGACAGGCGATTGAAGCTTTCTTT. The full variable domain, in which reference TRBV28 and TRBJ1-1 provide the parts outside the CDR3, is DVKVTQSSRYLVKRTGEKVFLECVQDMDHENMFWYRQDPGLGLRLIYFSYDVKMKEKGDIPEGYSVSREKKERFSLILESASTNQTSMYLCASSPWGQAIEAFFGQGTRLTVV.

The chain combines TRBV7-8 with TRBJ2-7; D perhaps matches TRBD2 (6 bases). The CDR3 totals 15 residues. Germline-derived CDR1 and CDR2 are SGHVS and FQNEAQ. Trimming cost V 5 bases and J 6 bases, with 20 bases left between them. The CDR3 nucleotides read TGTGCCAGCAGCGCCACTGCGGGACCAGGCGGCGAGCAGTACTTC. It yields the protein CASSATAGPGGEQYF.

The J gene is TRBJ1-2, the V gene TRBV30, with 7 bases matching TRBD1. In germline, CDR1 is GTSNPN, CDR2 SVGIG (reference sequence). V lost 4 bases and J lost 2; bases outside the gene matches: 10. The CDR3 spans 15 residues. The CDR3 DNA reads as TGTGCCTGGATCGACAGGGTTTCTGCGAACTATGGCTACACCTTC. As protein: CAWIDRVSANYGYTF.

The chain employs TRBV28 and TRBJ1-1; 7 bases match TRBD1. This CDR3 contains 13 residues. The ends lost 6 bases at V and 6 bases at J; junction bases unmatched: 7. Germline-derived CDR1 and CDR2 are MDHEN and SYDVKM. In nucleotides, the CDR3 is TGTGCCAGCAGGGGTACAGGGGCCGCTGAAGCTTTCTTT. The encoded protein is CASRGTGAAEAFF.

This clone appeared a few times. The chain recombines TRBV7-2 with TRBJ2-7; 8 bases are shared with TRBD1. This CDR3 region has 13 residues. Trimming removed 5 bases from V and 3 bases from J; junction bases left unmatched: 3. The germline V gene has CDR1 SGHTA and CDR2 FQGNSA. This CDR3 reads CASSHRGVYEQYF. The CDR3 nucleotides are TGTGCCAGCAGCCACAGGGGGGTCTACGAGCAGTACTTC.

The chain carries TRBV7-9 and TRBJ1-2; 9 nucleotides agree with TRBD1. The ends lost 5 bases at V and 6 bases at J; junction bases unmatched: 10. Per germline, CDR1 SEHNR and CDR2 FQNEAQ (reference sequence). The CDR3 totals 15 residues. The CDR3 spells CASSRFQQGANGYTF. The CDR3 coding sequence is TGTGCCAGCAGCCGATTTCAACAGGGGGCGAATGGCTACACCTTC.

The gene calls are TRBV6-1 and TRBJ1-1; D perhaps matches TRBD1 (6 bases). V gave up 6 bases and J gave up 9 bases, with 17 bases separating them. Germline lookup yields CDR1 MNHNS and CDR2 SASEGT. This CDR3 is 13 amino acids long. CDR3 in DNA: TGTGCCAGCAGACGTCCGGGGGGGCGGAAAGCTTTCTTT. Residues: CASRRPGGRKAFF.

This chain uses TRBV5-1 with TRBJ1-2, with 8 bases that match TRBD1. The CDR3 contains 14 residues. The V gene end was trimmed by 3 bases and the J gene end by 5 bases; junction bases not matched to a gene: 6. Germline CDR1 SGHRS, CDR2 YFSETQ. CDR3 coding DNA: TGCGCCAGCAGCTCGGGAACAGGGGGTTATGGCTACACCTTC. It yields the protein CASSSGTGGYGYTF.

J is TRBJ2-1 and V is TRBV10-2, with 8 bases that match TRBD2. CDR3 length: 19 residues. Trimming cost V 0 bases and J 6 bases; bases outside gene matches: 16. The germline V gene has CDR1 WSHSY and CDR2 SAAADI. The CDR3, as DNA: TGCGCCAGCAGTGAGTCGCTCATTGGGGTACGGGAGGGCACCAATGAGCAGTTCTTC. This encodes CASSESLIGVREGTNEQFF.

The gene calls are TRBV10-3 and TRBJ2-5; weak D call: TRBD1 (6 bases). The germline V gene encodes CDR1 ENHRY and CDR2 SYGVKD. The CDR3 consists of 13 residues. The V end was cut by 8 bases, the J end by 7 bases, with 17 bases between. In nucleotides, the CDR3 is TGTGCCATCCGTAGGGACACGGATGTGACCCAGTACTTC. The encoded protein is CAIRRDTDVTQYF.

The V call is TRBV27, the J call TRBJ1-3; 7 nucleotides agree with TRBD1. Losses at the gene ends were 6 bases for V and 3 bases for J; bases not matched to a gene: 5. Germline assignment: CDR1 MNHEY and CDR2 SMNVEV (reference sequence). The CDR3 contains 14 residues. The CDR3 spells CASRAGGGGNTIYF. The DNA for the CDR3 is TGTGCCAGCAGAGCAGGGGGTGGTGGAAACACCATATATTTT.

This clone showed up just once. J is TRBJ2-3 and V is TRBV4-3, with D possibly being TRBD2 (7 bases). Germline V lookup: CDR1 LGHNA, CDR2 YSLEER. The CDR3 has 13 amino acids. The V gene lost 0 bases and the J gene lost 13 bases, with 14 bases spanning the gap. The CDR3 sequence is CASSQESGGQEYF. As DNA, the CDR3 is TGCGCCAGCAGCCAAGAGTCGGGGGGCCAGGAGTATTTT.

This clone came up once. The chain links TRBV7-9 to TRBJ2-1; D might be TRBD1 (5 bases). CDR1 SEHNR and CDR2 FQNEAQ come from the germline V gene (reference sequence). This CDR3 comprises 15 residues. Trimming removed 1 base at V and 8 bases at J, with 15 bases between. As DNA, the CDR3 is TGTGCCAGCAGCTTAGGCCCAGGGAATGTCGATGAGCAGTTCTTC. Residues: CASSLGPGNVDEQFF.

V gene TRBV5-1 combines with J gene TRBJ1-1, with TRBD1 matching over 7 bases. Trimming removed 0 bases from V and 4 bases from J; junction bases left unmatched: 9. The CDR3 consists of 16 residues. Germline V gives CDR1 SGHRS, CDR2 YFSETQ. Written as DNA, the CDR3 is TGCGCCAGCAGCTTGGACAGGGGAGCGCTTGGCACTGAAGCTTTCTTT. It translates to CASSLDRGALGTEAFF.